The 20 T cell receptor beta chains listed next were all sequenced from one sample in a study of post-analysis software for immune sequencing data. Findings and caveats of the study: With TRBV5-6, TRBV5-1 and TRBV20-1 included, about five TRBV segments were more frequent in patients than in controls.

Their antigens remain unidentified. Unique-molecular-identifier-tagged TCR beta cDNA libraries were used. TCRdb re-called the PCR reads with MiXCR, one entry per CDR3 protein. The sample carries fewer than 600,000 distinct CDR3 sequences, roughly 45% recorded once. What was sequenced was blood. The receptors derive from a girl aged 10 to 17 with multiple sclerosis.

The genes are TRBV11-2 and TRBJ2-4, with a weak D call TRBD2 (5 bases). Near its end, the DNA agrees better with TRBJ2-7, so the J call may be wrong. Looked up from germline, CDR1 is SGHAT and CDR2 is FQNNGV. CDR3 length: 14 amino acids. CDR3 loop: CASSLLAWWNEQYF. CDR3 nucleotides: TGTGCCAGCAGCTTGCTAGCTTGGTGGAACGAGCAGTACTTC.

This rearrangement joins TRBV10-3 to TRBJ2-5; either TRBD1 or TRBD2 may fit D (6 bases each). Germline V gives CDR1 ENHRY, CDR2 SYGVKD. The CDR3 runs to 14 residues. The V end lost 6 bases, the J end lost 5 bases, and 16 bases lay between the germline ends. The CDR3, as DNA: TGTGCCATCAGGGAGGGAACAGGACAGGAGACCCAGTACTTC. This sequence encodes CAIREGTGQETQYF.

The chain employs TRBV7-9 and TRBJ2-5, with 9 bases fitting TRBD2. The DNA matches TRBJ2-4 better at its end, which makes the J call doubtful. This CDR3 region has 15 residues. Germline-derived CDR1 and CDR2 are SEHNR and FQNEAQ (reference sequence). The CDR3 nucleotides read TGTGCCAGCAGCTTAGTAGCGGGGGCTGTGGACATTCAGTACTTC. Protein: CASSLVAGAVDIQYF.

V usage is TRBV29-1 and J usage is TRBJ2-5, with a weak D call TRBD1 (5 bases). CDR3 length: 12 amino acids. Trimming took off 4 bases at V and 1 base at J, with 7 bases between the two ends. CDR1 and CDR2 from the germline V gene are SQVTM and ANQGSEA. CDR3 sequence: CSVVRGQETQYF. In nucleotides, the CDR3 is TGCAGCGTTGTTAGGGGCCAAGAGACCCAGTACTTC.

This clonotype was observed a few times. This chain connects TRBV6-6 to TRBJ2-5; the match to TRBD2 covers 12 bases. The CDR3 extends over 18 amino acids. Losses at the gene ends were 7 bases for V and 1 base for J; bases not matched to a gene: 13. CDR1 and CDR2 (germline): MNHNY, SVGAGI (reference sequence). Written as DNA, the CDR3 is TGTGCCAGCACAACTTGGACTAGCGGGATCGGAATCCAAGAGACCCAGTACTTC. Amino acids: CASTTWTSGIGIQETQYF.

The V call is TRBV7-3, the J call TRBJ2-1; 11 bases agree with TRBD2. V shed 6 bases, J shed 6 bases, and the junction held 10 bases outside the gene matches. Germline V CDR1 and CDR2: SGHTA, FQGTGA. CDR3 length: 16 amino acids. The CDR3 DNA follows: TGTGCCAGCAGTCCTGGCGGGACTAGCGGCATCAATGAGCAGTTCTTC. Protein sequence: CASSPGGTSGINEQFF.

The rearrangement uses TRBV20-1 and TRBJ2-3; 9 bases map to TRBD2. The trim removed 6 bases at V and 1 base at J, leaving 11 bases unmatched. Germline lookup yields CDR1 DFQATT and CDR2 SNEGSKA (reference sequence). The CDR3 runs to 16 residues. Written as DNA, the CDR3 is TGCAGTGCCCCCACTAGCGGGCTTACGGGCACAGATACGCAGTATTTT. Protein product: CSAPTSGLTGTDTQYF.

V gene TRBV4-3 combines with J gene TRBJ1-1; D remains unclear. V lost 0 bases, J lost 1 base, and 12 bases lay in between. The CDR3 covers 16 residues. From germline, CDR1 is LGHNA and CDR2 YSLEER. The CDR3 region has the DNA TGCGCCAGCAGCCAAGATCTTGGGGAGGCGAACACTGAAGCTTTCTTT. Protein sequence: CASSQDLGEANTEAFF.

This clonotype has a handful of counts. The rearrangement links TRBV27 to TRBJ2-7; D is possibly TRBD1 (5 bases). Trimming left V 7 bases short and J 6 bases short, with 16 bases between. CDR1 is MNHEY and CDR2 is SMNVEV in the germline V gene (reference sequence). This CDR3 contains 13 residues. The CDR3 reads CASTPSGSGEQYF. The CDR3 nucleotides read TGTGCCAGCACCCCGTCAGGGTCGGGCGAGCAGTACTTC.

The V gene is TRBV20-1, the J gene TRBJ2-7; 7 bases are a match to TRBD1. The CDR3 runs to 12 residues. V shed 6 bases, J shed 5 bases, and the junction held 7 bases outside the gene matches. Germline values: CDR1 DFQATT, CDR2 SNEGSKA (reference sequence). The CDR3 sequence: CSARTGLDEQYF. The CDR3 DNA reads TGCAGTGCCAGGACAGGACTCGACGAGCAGTACTTC.

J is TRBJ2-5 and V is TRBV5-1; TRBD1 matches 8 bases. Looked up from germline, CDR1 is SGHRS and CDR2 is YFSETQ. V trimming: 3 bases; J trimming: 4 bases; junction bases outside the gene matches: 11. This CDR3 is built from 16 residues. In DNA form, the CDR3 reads TGCGCCAGCAGCTGGAAGACAGGGGCCTCTGGAGAGACCCAGTACTTC. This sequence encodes CASSWKTGASGETQYF.

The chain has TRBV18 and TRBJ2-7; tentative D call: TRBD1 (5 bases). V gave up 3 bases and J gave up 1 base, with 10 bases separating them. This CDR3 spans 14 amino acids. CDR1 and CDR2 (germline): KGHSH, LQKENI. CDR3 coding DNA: TGTGCCAGCTCACCTTCTAGGGGATCCTACGAGCAGTACTTC. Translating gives CASSPSRGSYEQYF.

The CDR3 DNA reads TGTGCCAGCAGTGAAGTTGGGAGGTCCCCCAGCGATGAGCAGTTCTTC. This encodes CASSEVGRSPSDEQFF. The V gene is TRBV25-1, the J gene TRBJ2-1, with D perhaps matching TRBD2 (6 bases). The CDR3 runs 16 residues. V was shortened by 2 bases and J by 8 bases, with 19 bases between the two germline ends. Germline V gene sequence: CDR1 MGHDK, CDR2 SYGVNS.

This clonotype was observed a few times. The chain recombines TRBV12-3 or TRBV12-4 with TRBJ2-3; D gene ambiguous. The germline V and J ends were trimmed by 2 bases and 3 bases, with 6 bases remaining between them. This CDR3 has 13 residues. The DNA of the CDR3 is TGTGCCAGCAGTTTACAGGTGACAGATACGCAGTATTTT. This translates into CASSLQVTDTQYF.

The CDR3 here is CASSLTGGPGPYEQYF. The DNA of the CDR3 is TGTGCCAGCAGCTTGACGGGAGGGCCGGGGCCCTACGAGCAGTACTTC. The chain joins TRBV7-2 to TRBJ2-7, with TRBD2 matching 8 bases. CDR1 is SGHTA, CDR2 FQGNSA, per germline. J lost 2 bases, V lost 3 bases, and 9 bases had no gene match. This CDR3 has 16 residues.

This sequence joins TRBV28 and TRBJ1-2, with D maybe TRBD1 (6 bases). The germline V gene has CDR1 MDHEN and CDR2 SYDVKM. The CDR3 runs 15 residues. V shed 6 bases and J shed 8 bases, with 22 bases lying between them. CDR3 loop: CASSRTDRYDIGYTF. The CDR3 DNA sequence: TGTGCCAGCAGCCGAACGGACAGATATGATATCGGCTACACCTTC.

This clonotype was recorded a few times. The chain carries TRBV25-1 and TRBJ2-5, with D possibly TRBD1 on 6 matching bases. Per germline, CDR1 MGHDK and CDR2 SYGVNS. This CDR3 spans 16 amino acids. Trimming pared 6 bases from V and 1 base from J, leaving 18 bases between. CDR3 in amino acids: CASRPIGQKGQETQYF. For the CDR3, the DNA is TGTGCCAGCAGACCAATCGGACAGAAGGGCCAAGAGACCCAGTACTTC.

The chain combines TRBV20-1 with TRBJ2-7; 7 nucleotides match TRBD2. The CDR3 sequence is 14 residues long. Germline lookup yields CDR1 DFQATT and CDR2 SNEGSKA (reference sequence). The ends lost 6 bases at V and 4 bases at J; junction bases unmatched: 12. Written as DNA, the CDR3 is TGCAGTGCCTCGGGAGCCCAGCGGGGATACGAGCAGTACTTC. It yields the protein CSASGAQRGYEQYF.

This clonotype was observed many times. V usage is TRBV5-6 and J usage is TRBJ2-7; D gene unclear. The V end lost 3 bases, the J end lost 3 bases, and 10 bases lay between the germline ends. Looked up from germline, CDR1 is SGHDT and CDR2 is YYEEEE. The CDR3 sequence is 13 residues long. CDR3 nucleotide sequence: TGTGCCAGCAGCTCGCCTCACCTCTACGAGCAGTACTTC. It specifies CASSSPHLYEQYF.

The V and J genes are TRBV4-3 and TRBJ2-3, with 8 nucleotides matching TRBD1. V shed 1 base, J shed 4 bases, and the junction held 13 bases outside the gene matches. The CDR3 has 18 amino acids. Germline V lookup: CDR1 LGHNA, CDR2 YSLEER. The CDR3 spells CASSQGLRAGGPSDTQYF. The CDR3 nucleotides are TGCGCCAGCAGCCAAGGTCTGAGGGCAGGGGGCCCGTCAGATACGCAGTATTTT.